One sample yielded the 18 T cell receptor beta chains listed below, sequenced in a study of cytomegalovirus exposure and HLA in healthy donors (dated by TCRdb to 2015 to 2018). The library was prepared using the immunoSEQ multiplex PCR assay. For the multiplex PCR, a mixture combining 60 forward primers for TCR Vbeta segments and 13 reverse primers for TCR Jbeta segments was used. The immuneACCESS repertoire file appears here via TCRdb, limited to in-frame rearrangements. These files lack a portion of the clones; in checked studies, under half of the deficit traces to unresolved V genes, and the cause of the others is not known. The sample table shows some 130,000 clones, and just over 70% are seen once. Around 2.5% of the sample lies in the top ten. Sequenced input: PBMCs. The receptors stem from a woman aged 55-70 years in good health and CMV-seropositive.

This chain uses TRBV5-8 with TRBJ1-5; 7 bases agree with TRBD1. This CDR3 has 14 amino acids. V trimming: 0 bases; J trimming: 4 bases; junction bases outside the gene matches: 1. The germline V gene has CDR1 SGHTS and CDR2 YDEGEE. CDR3 sequence reads: CASSLGRGNQPQHF. The CDR3 DNA reads as TGTGCCAGCAGCTTGGGCAGGGGGAATCAGCCCCAGCATTTT. Full variable domain (rest looked up from reference TRBV5-8 and TRBJ1-5): EAGVTQSPTHLIKTRGQQATLRCSPISGHTSVYWYQQALGLGLQFLLWYDEGEERNRGNFPPRFSGRQFPNYSSELNVNALELEDSALYLCASSLGRGNQPQHFGDGTRLSIL.

This chain uses TRBV4-1 with TRBJ2-7; 11 positions agree with TRBD1. Germline V gives CDR1 MGHRA, CDR2 YSYEKL. This CDR3 spans 14 amino acids. V was pared by 8 bases and J by 4 bases, with 7 bases of the junction left unmatched. The CDR3 sequence: CASGPGQGVYEQYF. The CDR3 DNA reads as TGCGCCAGCGGGCCGGGACAGGGGGTATACGAGCAGTACTTC.

The genes are TRBV11-2 and TRBJ2-4; 7 positions match TRBD1. The CDR3 has 16 amino acids. With V trimmed by 5 bases and J by 8 bases, 15 bases remained unmatched. Germline CDR1 SGHAT, CDR2 FQNNGV. The CDR3 loop reads CASSPFTGTVQDIQYF. The CDR3 bases are TGTGCCAGCAGCCCTTTCACAGGGACAGTTCAGGACATTCAGTACTTC.

The CDR3 DNA sequence: TGTGCCACCAGCAGAGGACAGGGGAGGAGCACTGAAGCTTTCTTT. Its translation: CATSRGQGRSTEAFF. The J gene is TRBJ1-1, the V gene TRBV15; 8 bases line up with TRBD1. The CDR3 sequence is 15 residues long. Germline CDR1 is LNHNV and CDR2 is YYDKDF (reference sequence). Trimming took 1 base from V and 4 from J; bases not matched to a gene: 5. Drawing the rest from reference TRBV15 and TRBJ1-1, the complete variable domain is DAMVIQNPRYQVTQFGKPVTLSCSQTLNHNVMYWYQQKSSQAPKLLFHYYDKDFNNEADTPDNFQSRRPNTSFCFLDIRSPGLGDTAMYLCATSRGQGRSTEAFFGQGTRLTVV.

This clone was observed a few times. The V gene is TRBV2, the J gene TRBJ1-2; D is uncertain. Germline CDR1 and CDR2: SNHLY and FYNNEI. V was clipped by 1 base and J by 8 bases, with 11 bases between them. This CDR3 has 13 amino acids. The DNA for the CDR3 is TGTGCCAGCAGTGAAGTTGAAGTAGAGGGCTACACCTTC. Its protein is CASSEVEVEGYTF.

V usage is TRBV19 and J usage is TRBJ1-5, with a weak D call TRBD1 (5 bases). From germline, CDR1 is LNHDA and CDR2 SQIVND (reference sequence). This CDR3 region has 14 residues. V lost 7 bases and J lost 0, with 10 bases in between. CDR3 DNA sequence: TGTGCCAGTAATTCAGGGTATAGCAATCAGCCCCAGCATTTT. Translation: CASNSGYSNQPQHF.

This sequence joins TRBV5-6 and TRBJ2-1, with D possibly TRBD1 on 5 matching bases. The V end lost 1 base, the J end lost 8 bases, and 10 bases lay between the germline ends. This CDR3 has 13 residues. Germline V gene data show CDR1 as SGHDT and CDR2 as YYEEEE. In DNA form, the CDR3 reads TGTGCCAGCAGCTTGCAGGGTAACCATGAGCAGTTCTTC. The encoded protein is CASSLQGNHEQFF. Together with reference TRBV5-6 and TRBJ2-1, the CDR3 gives the full variable domain: DAGVTQSPTHLIKTRGQQVTLRCSPKSGHDTVSWYQQALGQGPQFIFQYYEEEERQRGNFPDRFSGHQFPNYSSELNVNALLLGDSALYLCASSLQGNHEQFFGPGTRLTVL.

The J gene is TRBJ2-7, the V gene TRBV10-3; D not resolved. The CDR3 has 12 residues. Germline CDR1 and CDR2: ENHRY and SYGVKD. V lost 4 bases to trimming and J lost 5 bases, with 9 bases between them. DNA for the CDR3: TGTGCCATCAGTGCCCTTCGCGACGAGCAGTACTTC. Protein sequence: CAISALRDEQYF.

The chain recombines TRBV29-1 with TRBJ2-5; TRBD1 might be the D (5 bases). V was trimmed by 4 bases and J by 1 base, leaving 10 bases between them. Germline V gene data show CDR1 as SQVTM and CDR2 as ANQGSEA. This CDR3 spans 13 amino acids. The CDR3, as DNA: TGCAGCGTTGCGGCAGGGTCCCAAGAGACCCAGTACTTC. Residues: CSVAAGSQETQYF.

The J gene is TRBJ1-6, the V gene TRBV5-4; D not certain. CDR1 is SGHNT and CDR2 is YYREEE in the germline V gene (reference sequence). The CDR3 sequence is 14 residues long. The germline V and J ends were trimmed by 0 bases and 7 bases, with 8 bases remaining between them. The CDR3, as DNA: TGTGCCAGCAGCTTGGAACAGCAGAATTCACCCCTCCACTTT. Its translation is CASSLEQQNSPLHF. Combining the CDR3 with reference TRBV5-4 and TRBJ1-6 gives the whole variable domain ETGVTQSPTHLIKTRGQQVTLRCSSQSGHNTVSWYQQALGQGPQFIFQYYREEENGRGNFPPRFSGLQFPNYSSELNVNALELDDSALYLCASSLEQQNSPLHFGNGTRLTVT.

This clone was seen more than once but under ten times. The chain joins TRBV5-1 to TRBJ1-1; D may be TRBD1 (6 bases). Germline-derived CDR1 and CDR2 are SGHRS and YFSETQ. The CDR3 covers 15 residues. Trimming left V 3 bases short and J 7 bases short, with 19 bases between. The CDR3 region has the DNA TGCGCCAGCAGCTCTGGAACCTCAGGGGCCCTTGAAGCTTTCTTT. It encodes CASSSGTSGALEAFF.

The chain combines TRBV10-3 with TRBJ2-7; D not resolved. The V end lost 0 bases, the J end lost 3 bases, and 12 bases lay between the germline ends. Germline CDR1 is ENHRY and CDR2 is SYGVKD. This CDR3 is 15 amino acids long. In DNA form, the CDR3 reads TGTGCCATCAGTGAGTCGGAGCAGCTAAGCTACGAGCAGTACTTC. Translated, it gives CAISESEQLSYEQYF.

This chain connects TRBV28 to TRBJ2-7; the match to TRBD2 covers 9 bases. This CDR3 is built from 15 residues. Germline trimming cut 2 bases from V and 7 bases from J; bases unmatched to any gene: 9. Per germline, CDR1 MDHEN and CDR2 SYDVKM. The DNA for the CDR3 is TGTGCCAGCAGTTTAGTGCTAGCGGGGCCTGGGGAGCAGTACTTC. Protein product: CASSLVLAGPGEQYF.

J is TRBJ1-1 and V is TRBV5-1; 7 positions match TRBD1. Germline CDR1 is SGHRS and CDR2 is YFSETQ. There are 14 residues in the CDR3. J gave up 4 bases and V 4 bases, and 7 bases lay outside the gene matches. This CDR3 reads CASSRGTVGTEAFF. The CDR3 nucleotides are TGCGCCAGCAGCAGAGGGACAGTCGGCACTGAAGCTTTCTTT.

This chain joins TRBV7-3 and TRBJ2-1; 7 bases align to TRBD1. CDR1 SGHTA and CDR2 FQGTGA come from the germline V gene. Trimming removed 5 bases from V and 2 bases from J; junction bases left unmatched: 6. The CDR3 is 15 residues long. The DNA of the CDR3 is TGTGCCAGCAGCCCAGCCGGACAGGCCTACAATGAGCAGTTCTTC. This translates into CASSPAGQAYNEQFF.

This clone occurred once. V usage is TRBV11-3 and J usage is TRBJ2-1; a possible D gene is TRBD1 (6 bases). The CDR3 has 15 amino acids. The germline V and J ends were trimmed by 1 base and 1 base, with 8 bases remaining between them. Germline V gives CDR1 SGHNT, CDR2 YENEEA. CDR3 in DNA: TGTGCCAGCAGCTTAGGGGGACAATCCTACAATGAGCAGTTCTTC. This translates into CASSLGGQSYNEQFF.

The genes are TRBV27 and TRBJ2-7; the D gene is possibly TRBD1 (6 bases). The CDR3 spans 13 residues. The germline V gene has CDR1 MNHEY and CDR2 SMNVEV (reference sequence). The V end was cut by 4 bases, the J end by 5 bases, with 12 bases between. The DNA of the CDR3 is TGTGCCAGCAGTTGGCAGGGACAAGACGAGCAGTACTTC. Its translation: CASSWQGQDEQYF.

This clone was recorded a few times. J is TRBJ2-7 and V is TRBV5-1; D is undetermined. V shed 4 bases and J shed 6 bases, with 8 bases lying between them. The germline V gene encodes CDR1 SGHRS and CDR2 YFSETQ. The CDR3 extends over 11 amino acids. This CDR3 is CASSAPGEQYF. Written as DNA, the CDR3 is TGCGCCAGCAGCGCCCCCGGCGAGCAGTACTTC. Together with reference TRBV5-1 and TRBJ2-7, the CDR3 gives the full variable domain: KAGVTQTPRYLIKTRGQQVTLSCSPISGHRSVSWYQQTPGQGLQFLFEYFSETQRNKGNFPGRFSGRQFSNSRSEMNVSTLELGDSALYLCASSAPGEQYFGPGTRLTVT.